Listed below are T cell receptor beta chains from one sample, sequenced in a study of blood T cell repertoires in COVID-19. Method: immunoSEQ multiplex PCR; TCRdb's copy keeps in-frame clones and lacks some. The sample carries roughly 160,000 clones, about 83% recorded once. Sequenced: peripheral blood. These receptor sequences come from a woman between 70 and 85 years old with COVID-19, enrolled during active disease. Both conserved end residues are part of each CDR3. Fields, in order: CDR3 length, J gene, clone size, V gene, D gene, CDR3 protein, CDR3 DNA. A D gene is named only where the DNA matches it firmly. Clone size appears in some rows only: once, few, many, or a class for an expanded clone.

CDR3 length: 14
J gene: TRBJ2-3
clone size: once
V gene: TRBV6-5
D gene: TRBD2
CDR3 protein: CASRTSGRTDTQYF
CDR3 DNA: TGTGCCAGCCGGACTAGCGGGCGCACAGATACGCAGTATTTT

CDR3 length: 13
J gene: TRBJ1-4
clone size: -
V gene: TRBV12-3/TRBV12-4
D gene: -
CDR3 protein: CASSLGTEEKLFF
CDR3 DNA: TGTGCCAGCAGTTTAGGGACAGAAGAAAAACTGTTTTTT

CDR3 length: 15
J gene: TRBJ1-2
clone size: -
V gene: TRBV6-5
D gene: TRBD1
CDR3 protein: CASSSRTQGNYGYTF
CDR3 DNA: TGTGCCAGCAGTTCCCGTACACAGGGGAACTATGGCTACACCTTC

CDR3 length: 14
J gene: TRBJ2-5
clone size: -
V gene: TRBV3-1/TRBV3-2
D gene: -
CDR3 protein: CASSQVASQETQYF
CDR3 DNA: TGTGCCAGCAGCCAAGTGGCTAGCCAAGAGACCCAGTACTTC

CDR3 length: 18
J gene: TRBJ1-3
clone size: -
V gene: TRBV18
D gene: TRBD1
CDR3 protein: CASSPLAPGTEKSNTIYF
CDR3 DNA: TGTGCCAGCTCACCATTGGCCCCCGGGACAGAGAAGTCAAACACCATATATTTT

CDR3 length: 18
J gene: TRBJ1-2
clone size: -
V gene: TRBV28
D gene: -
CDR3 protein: CASTPGHFERYGNYGYTF
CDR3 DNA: TGTGCCAGCACCCCAGGACACTTCGAACGGTATGGAAACTATGGCTACACCTTC

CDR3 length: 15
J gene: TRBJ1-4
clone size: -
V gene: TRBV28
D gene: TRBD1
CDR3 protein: CASSALTGGGEKLFF
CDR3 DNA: TGTGCCAGCAGTGCCTTGACAGGGGGAGGTGAAAAACTGTTTTTT

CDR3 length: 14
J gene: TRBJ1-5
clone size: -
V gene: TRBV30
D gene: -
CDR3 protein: CAWSPRGFYQPQHF
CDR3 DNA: TGTGCCTGGAGTCCTAGGGGATTTTATCAGCCCCAGCATTTT

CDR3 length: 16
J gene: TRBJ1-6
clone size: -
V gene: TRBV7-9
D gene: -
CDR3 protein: CASSLASTANNSPLHF
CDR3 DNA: TGTGCCAGCAGCTTAGCTAGTACAGCCAATAATTCACCCCTCCACTTT

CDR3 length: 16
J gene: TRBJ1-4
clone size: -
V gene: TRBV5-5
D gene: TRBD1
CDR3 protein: CASSPGQGYTNEKLFF
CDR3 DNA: TGTGCCAGCAGCCCTGGACAGGGGTACACTAATGAAAAACTGTTTTTT

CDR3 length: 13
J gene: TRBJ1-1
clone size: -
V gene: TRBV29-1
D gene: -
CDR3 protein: CSVGLGGNTEAFF
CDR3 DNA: TGCAGCGTTGGGCTGGGGGGGAACACTGAAGCTTTCTTT

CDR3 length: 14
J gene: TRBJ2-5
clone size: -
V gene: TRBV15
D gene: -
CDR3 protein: CATSRALDRETQYF
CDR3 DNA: TGTGCCACCAGCAGAGCACTAGACCGGGAGACCCAGTACTTC

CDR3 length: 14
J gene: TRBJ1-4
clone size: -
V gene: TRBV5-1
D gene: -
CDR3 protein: CASSLGGREEKLFF
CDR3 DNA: TGCGCCAGCAGCTTGGGTGGGCGAGAGGAAAAACTGTTTTTT

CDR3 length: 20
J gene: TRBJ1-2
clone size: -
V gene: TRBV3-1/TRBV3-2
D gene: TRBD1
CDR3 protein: CASSRSQGLPGRRGPYGYTF
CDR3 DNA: TGTGCCAGCAGCCGCTCACAGGGGCTGCCGGGGCGAAGGGGGCCCTATGGCTACACCTTC

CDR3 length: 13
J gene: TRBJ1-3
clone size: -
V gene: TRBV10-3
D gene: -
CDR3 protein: CAISETGGNTIYF
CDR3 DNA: TGTGCCATCAGTGAGACAGGAGGAAACACCATATATTTT

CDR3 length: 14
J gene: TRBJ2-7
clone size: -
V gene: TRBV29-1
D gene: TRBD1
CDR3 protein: CSVLGQGGYYEQYF
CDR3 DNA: TGCAGCGTTCTAGGACAGGGTGGATACTACGAGCAGTACTTC

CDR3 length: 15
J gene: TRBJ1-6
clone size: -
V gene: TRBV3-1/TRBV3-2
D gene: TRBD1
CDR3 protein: CASTPGGSYNSPLHF
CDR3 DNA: TGTGCCAGCACCCCAGGGGGCTCCTATAATTCACCCCTCCACTTT

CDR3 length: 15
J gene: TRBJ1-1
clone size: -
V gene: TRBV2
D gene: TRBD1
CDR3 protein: CASSKGTVARTEAFF
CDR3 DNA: TGTGCCAGCAGTAAAGGGACAGTGGCTCGGACTGAAGCTTTCTTT

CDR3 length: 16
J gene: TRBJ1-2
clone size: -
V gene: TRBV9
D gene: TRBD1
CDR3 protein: CASSVEARGLGYGYTF
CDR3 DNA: TGTGCCAGCAGCGTAGAGGCCAGGGGGCTCGGCTATGGCTACACCTTC

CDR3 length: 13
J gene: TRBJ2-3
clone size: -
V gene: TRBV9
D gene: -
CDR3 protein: CASSVRSTDTQYF
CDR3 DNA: TGTGCCAGCAGCGTACGGAGCACAGATACGCAGTATTTT

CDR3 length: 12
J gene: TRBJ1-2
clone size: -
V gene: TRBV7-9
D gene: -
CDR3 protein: CASTSGVYGYTF
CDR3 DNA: TGTGCCAGCACCTCGGGGGTCTATGGCTACACCTTC

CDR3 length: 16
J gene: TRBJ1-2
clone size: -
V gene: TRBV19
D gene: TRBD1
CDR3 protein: CASSPQGQGSGYGYTF
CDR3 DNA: TGTGCCAGTAGTCCCCAGGGACAGGGGTCGGGGTATGGCTACACCTTC

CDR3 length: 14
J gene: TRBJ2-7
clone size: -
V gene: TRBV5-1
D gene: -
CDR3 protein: CASSLSTEAYEQYF
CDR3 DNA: TGCGCCAGCAGCTTGTCGACGGAGGCCTACGAGCAGTACTTC

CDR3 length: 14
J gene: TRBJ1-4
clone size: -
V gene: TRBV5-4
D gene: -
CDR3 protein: CASSLETENEKLFF
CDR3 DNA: TGTGCCAGCAGCTTGGAAACGGAGAATGAAAAACTGTTTTTT

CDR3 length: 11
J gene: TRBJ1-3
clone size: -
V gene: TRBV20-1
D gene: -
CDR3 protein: CSASHGNTIYF
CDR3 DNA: TGCAGTGCTTCACACGGAAACACCATATATTTT

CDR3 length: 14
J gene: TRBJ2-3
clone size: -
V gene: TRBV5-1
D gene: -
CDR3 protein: CASRVQGLTDTQYF
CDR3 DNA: TGCGCCAGCAGGGTCCAGGGTCTCACAGATACGCAGTATTTT

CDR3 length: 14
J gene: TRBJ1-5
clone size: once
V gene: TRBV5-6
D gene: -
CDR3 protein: CASSLAGVAQPQHF
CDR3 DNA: TGTGCCAGCAGCCTCGCAGGGGTTGCTCAGCCCCAGCATTTT

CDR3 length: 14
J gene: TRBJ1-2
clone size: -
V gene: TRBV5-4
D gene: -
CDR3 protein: CASSLDPAPGGYTF
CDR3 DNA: TGTGCCAGCAGCTTGGATCCAGCCCCGGGGGGCTACACCTTC

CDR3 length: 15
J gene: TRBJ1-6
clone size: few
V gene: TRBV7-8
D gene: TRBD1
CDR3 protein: CASNLGGQANSPLHF
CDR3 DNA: TGTGCCAGCAACCTGGGGGGACAGGCAAATTCACCCCTCCACTTT

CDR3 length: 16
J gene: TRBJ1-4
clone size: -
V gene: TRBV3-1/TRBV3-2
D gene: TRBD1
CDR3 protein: CASTNSLQGEIEKLFF
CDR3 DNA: TGTGCCAGCACCAATTCCTTGCAGGGGGAGATTGAAAAACTGTTTTTT

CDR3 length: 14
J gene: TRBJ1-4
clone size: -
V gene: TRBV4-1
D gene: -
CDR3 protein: CASSQDSLNEKLFF
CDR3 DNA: TGCGCCAGCAGCCAGGACAGTTTAAATGAAAAACTGTTTTTT

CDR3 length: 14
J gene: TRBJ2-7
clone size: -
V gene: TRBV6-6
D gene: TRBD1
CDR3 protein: CASSYSGQEYEQYF
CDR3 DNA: TGTGCCAGCAGTTACTCGGGACAGGAATACGAGCAGTACTTC

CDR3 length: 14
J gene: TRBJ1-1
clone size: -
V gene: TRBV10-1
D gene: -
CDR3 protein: CASSEGSLNTEAFF
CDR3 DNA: TGCGCCAGCAGTGAGGGCAGTCTTAACACTGAAGCTTTCTTT

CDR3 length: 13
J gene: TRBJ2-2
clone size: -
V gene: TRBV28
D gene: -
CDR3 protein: CASSLSGPGELFF
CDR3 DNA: TGTGCCAGCAGCCTCTCAGGGCCCGGGGAGCTGTTTTTT

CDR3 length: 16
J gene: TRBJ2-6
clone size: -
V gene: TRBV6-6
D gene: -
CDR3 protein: CASRHLGGSGANVLTF
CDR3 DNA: TGTGCCAGCAGACACCTCGGAGGGTCTGGGGCCAACGTCCTGACTTTC

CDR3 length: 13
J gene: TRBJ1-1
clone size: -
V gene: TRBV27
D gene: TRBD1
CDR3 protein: CASSLWTGTKAFF
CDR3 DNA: TGTGCCAGCAGTCTCTGGACAGGGACCAAAGCTTTCTTT

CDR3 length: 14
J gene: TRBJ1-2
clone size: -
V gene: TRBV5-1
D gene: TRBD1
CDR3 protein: CASSLVQGAVGYTF
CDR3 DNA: TGCGCCAGCAGCTTGGTCCAGGGGGCGGTTGGCTACACCTTC

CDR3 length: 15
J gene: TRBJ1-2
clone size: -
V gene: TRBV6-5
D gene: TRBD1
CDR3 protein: CASSYSQGGVYGYTF
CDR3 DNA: TGTGCCAGCAGTTACTCCCAGGGGGGCGTATATGGCTACACCTTC

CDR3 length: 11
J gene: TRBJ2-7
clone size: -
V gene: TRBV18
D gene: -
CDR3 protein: CASSPGYEQYF
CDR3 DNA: TGTGCCAGCTCTCCGGGTTACGAGCAGTACTTC

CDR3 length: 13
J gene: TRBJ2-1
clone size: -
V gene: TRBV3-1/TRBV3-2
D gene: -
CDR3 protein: CASSQQTGNEQFF
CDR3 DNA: TGTGCCAGCAGCCAACAGACAGGCAATGAGCAGTTCTTC

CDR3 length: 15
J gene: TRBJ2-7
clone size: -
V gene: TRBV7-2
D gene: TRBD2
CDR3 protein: CASSSRAGANYEQYF
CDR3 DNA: TGTGCCAGCAGCTCCCGAGCGGGGGCTAACTACGAGCAGTACTTC

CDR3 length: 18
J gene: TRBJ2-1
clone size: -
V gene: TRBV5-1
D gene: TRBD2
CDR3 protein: CASSQWTSGGELYNEQFF
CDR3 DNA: TGCGCCAGCAGCCAATGGACTAGCGGGGGGGAATTGTACAATGAGCAGTTCTTC

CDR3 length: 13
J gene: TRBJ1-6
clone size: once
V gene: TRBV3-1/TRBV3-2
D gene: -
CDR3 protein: CASSQDSYSPLHF
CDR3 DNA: TGTGCCAGCAGCCAAGATTCATATTCACCCCTCCACTTT

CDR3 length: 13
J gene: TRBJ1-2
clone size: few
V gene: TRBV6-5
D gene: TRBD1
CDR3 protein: CASSYRGLGGYTF
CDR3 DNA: TGTGCCAGCAGTTACAGGGGGCTAGGGGGCTACACCTTC

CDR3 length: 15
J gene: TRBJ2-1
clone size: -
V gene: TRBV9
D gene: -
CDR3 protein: CASSVVGSSYNEQFF
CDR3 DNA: TGTGCCAGCAGCGTAGTAGGGAGCTCCTACAATGAGCAGTTCTTC

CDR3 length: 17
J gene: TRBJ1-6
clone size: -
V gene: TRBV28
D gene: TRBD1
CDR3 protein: CASSLYGTGPYNSPLHF
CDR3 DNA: TGTGCCAGCAGTTTATACGGGACAGGGCCATATAATTCACCCCTCCACTTT

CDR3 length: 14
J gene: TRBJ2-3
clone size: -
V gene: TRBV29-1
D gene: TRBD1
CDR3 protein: CSVADRSRGYTQYF
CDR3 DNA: TGCAGCGTTGCGGACAGGTCGAGGGGCTATACGCAGTATTTT

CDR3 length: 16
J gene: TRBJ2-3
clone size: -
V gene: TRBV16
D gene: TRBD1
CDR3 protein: CASSQSTGAAGDTQYF
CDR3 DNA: TGTGCCAGCAGCCAATCGACAGGGGCCGCCGGAGATACGCAGTATTTT

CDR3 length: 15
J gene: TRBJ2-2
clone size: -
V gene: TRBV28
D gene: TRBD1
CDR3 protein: CASSPDRARTGELFF
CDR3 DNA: TGTGCCAGCAGTCCTGACAGGGCGCGCACCGGGGAGCTGTTTTTT

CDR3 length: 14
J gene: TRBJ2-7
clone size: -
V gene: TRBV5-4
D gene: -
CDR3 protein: CASSLAGYLDEQYF
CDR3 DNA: TGTGCCAGCAGCTTGGCAGGGTACCTCGACGAGCAGTACTTC